Reported below is one TCR beta chain. The antigen it recognizes is unknown. Within one base of it there is no much larger clone, and no base qualities were kept. Based on the germline V gene, the CDR1 and CDR2 sequences are SNHLY and FYNNEI. Spanning cysteine to phenylalanine, the CDR3 consists of 13 amino acids. The kept DNA is CDR3 alone, 39 bases in frame from the first base. V loses 8 bases at its end and J loses 3 bases; junction bases beyond the gene matches: 6. The data stem from a study of cytomegalovirus exposure and HLA in healthy donors (TCRdb year 2017). In the study overall: An earlier analysis of about 560 of the donors reported 250 to 350 Gb of sequence data and around 100 million unique TCR beta sequences obtained from 180 million or so T cells. An early release that covered fewer than 750 HLA-typed donors contained approximately 300 gigabases of sequencing data and tens of millions of unique TCR sequences. Of the approximately 400 genotyped donors, about 80% fell in the genetic ancestry cluster associated with self-reported Caucasian donors. The study was designed to test whether signatures of past pathogen exposure could be identified by cataloging public T cell receptors. The study profiled the T cell repertoires of under 700 subjects by immunosequencing and related them to cytomegalovirus serostatus. Besides the first cohort of around 670 subjects, a separate validation cohort made up of around 120 different subjects was used. The study combined high-throughput TCR immunosequencing, statistical association of individual TCRs with disease status, and machine learning to predict cytomegalovirus infection status. In a later analysis, previously published TCR beta repertoires from 666 donors were re-analyzed and high-resolution HLA genotyping was added so that TCR occurrence patterns could be studied. Rather than using new phenotypic data, the later analysis identified candidate immune exposures from TCR beta sequences and from how often those sequences occurred across donors. In an earlier analysis of a few hundred of the donors, high-throughput TCR beta sequencing was used to judge whether each TCR beta V gene segment behaved as functional or pseudogenic. Donor age, sex, ethnicity and CMV serostatus were compiled together with the repertoire data. A later genetic analysis used genome-wide SNP genotypes for about 60% of the roughly 700 donors, treating that subset as a discovery cohort. All discovery cohort repertoires had been generated on a single sequencing platform. HLA typing covered class I and class II loci at four-digit resolution. The number of typed donors differed by locus: roughly 620-630 for A, B, C, DRB1 and DQB1; approximately 520 for DQA1; 606 for DPA1; and 400 to 480 for DPB1. Roughly 5 DR-DQ haplotypes were handled as single units for association and clustering because linkage in the cohort was strong. On average, around 230,000 unique TCR beta nucleotide sequences were sequenced per donor among several hundred genotyped donors of the cohort, with 15% to 20% of those sequences being non-productive.

In total, approximately 700 healthy bone marrow donors made up the cohort. Cohort members were all nominally healthy when sampled, although unrecorded immune exposures were likely present. The donor tested CMV seropositive and was one of the 289 seropositive cohort members. Each donor provided a peripheral blood sample, and peripheral blood mononuclear cells were used for TCR beta sequencing. Genomic DNA extraction from the blood cell samples was performed with the Qiagen DNeasy Blood Extraction Kit. What the study reported, not specific to this receptor: The only immune exposure information available for the cohort was CMV serostatus. A later genetic analysis associated a missense DCLRE1C variant with V-gene and J-gene trimming of TCR beta chains, and an independent cohort replicated the association. Most TCR sequences were seen in very few donors, while some public TCRs were found in many individuals. Because the 87-base-pair reads could not distinguish some IMGT-functional V segments, including TRBV6-2 and TRBV6-3, those segments were excluded. A further reported finding was that TCR beta sequences accurately predicted the HLA-A and HLA-B alleles for most subjects in the first cohort. The sequencing pipeline was judged likely to have produced a cluster of highly shared sequence variants as a technical artifact. In a later analysis, TCR association rates were found to vary across HLA loci, with the most associated TCRs seen for DRB1 alleles and the fewest for HLA-C alleles. A later analysis found that HLA-associated TCR beta chains were more clonally expanded and had lower generation probabilities than equally common non-associated chains. In an earlier analysis of more than 450 of the donors, most TCR beta V segments were observed in productive rearrangements about 87% or about 30% of the time, broadly matching IMGT annotations. In vitro tests confirmed that three of the cytomegalovirus-associated TCR beta chains recognize cytomegalovirus antigens. The classifier was reported to diagnose cytomegalovirus status with high specificity and sensitivity in both the original cohort and the validation cohort. The cohort was sequenced for TCR beta chains only, and without alpha or paired-chain data the features that could be detected were limited. The earlier analysis of almost 600 of the donors excluded roughly 17 rarely observed V segments, including chromosome 9 orphons, because counts were too low. According to a later analysis, most CMV-associated TCR beta chains appeared to be HLA-restricted, and the HLA associations seemed to be driven largely by CMV exposure. Compared with the roughly 700-donor mean, donors in an Asian-associated ancestry cluster had fewer N-insertions in productive TCRs, according to a later genetic analysis. In a later analysis, 16,951 TCR beta sequences were associated with specific HLA alleles at a false discovery rate of 0.05. The study gave a list of 150 to 200 TCR beta chains associated with cytomegalovirus. Presence/absence analyses assumed roughly uniform sequencing depth across donors, an assumption that may not hold. According to the authors, the approach could potentially be generalized to other disease states and immunological phenotypes. Because HLA typing was unavailable for some donors at each locus, only the typed subset was used in association tests. Linkage disequilibrium might explain the correlated functional status among segregating V segments, but an unknown experimental factor could not be excluded. When HLA alleles, especially DR and DQ, strongly co-occurred, TCR associations were difficult to assign to individual alleles. In a later analysis, several top co-occurrence clusters were reported to appear linked to parvovirus B19, influenza, CMV and Epstein-Barr virus.

Library generation was performed with the immunoSEQ multiplex PCR assay. For the multiplex PCR, a mixture combining 60 forward primers for TCR Vbeta segments and 13 reverse primers for TCR Jbeta segments was used. Amplification of the CDR3 region of rearranged TCR beta genes was performed with a multiplex PCR assay on genomic DNA. On the Illumina HiSeq System, the amplified TCR beta libraries were sequenced as 87-base-pair reads. The published analysis was carried out like this. A later analysis tallied roughly 76 million unique TCR beta chains across the approximately 670 repertoires, and about 10 million of those chains were shared by two or more donors. To remove PCR and sequencing errors, raw reads were error-corrected and collapsed into unique sequences using a nearest-neighbor algorithm that merged closely related sequences. CDR3 sequences were aligned to IMGT reference sequences to assign V, D and J gene segments. For a sequence to be retained, a match of at least six nucleotides to both a V gene segment and a J gene segment was required. Rearrangements were classified as productive when the CDR3 lacked stop codons and remained in frame with V and J, and all other rearrangements were classified as non-productive. CDR3 was defined by IMGT convention, running from the second conserved V-encoded cysteine to the conserved J-encoded phenylalanine. Sequences without an unambiguous match to a single V gene segment were excluded from the earlier analysis of approximately 560 of the donors. An earlier analysis of several hundred of the donors called V segments functional above 56.7% productive rearrangements and segregating when the between-donor standard deviation exceeded 5%. A statistical classification framework was developed to diagnose cytomegalovirus status using the catalog of TCR beta chain sequences. In a later analysis, TCR nucleotide sequences were compared against IMGT/GENE-DB human TR gene sequences so that V and J genes could be assigned. Using the TCRdist pipeline, a later analysis assigned CDR3 sequences along with most-parsimonious VDJ recombination scenarios. In a later analysis, each TCR beta chain was defined by its CDR3 amino acid sequence together with its V-gene family, and reads lacking a unique V-gene family were excluded. As a way to deal with suspected cross-contamination and a sequencing artifact, a later analysis dropped 500 to 700 nucleotide sequences that were highly shared and had low generation probability. In a later analysis, a clonal expansion index was calculated for each public chain from normalized within-repertoire ranks of inferred template counts. In a later analysis, generation probabilities were computed using a VDJ recombination model fitted to out-of-frame rearrangements, and the results were checked against IGoR. In a later analysis, TCR-TCR, TCR-HLA and TCR-CMV co-occurrence was scored with hypergeometric tests, and a repertoire-size bias correction was applied to TCR pairs. In a later analysis, false discovery rates were estimated by permuting HLA or CMV assignments 20 times. In a later analysis, co-occurring TCRs were grouped using DBSCAN, with TCRdist sequence similarity added in when clustering inside HLA-allele-positive subsets. Repertoires with fewer than 30,000 or more than 120,000 public chains, plus five repertoires with anomalous nucleotide sharing, were excluded from co-occurrence clustering. TCRdb carries this immuneACCESS record with in-frame sequences only. Its versions omit some clonotypes, under half of them owing to an unresolved V gene in the studies checked, with the rest unexplained. V, J and clone size were drawn from that table, and D and trimming were deduced from the DNA. A total of roughly 120,000 clones appear in this sample, roughly 82% of them only once. 10% to 15% of the sample rests with the top ten.

Specimen: PBMCs. The receptor chain draws on TRBV2 and TRBJ2-5; TRBD1 agrees with 7 junctional bases. The receptor was derived from a woman aged 40-49 years in good health and CMV-seropositive. Read as DNA, the sequence is TGTGCCAGCGGACAGGTACGCGAAGAGACCCAGTACTTC. Its protein reads: CASGQVREETQYF.